The source of this T cell receptor beta chain is a study of CD8+ T cells in alopecia areata listed by TCRdb under 2018. For context, the study as a whole: Treated patients were enrolled in an open-label pilot trial of oral tofacitinib at 5 to 10 mg twice daily for moderate-to-severe alopecia areata. High-throughput TCRbeta sequencing was used to examine T cell clonal expansion in alopecia areata in both the C3H/HeJ mouse model and human patients. TCRbeta CDR3 regions were amplified by immunoSEQ multiplex PCR with 35 Vbeta forward and 13 Jbeta reverse primers. Human TCRbeta sequencing covered scalp tissue and sorted CD4+ and CD8+ peripheral blood T cells from patchy and totalis/universalis alopecia areata patients and healthy controls. Biopsies were taken from tofacitinib-treated patients at baseline and at 4 and 24 weeks of treatment, and a later scalp biopsy was taken in several of the tofacitinib-treated patients. Patients received tofacitinib for 6 to 18 months and were then followed off drug for 6 months to check for delayed response and recurrence. RNA was obtained with the PAXgene miRNA kit for fixed scalp, the miRNeasy kit for PBMCs, and the RNeasy kit for mouse skin. Scalp clonality was compared among normal scalp (n=4), patchy alopecia areata scalp (n=8), and alopecia totalis/universalis scalp (n=8). The paper as a whole reports these results and caveats: TCR sequences shared between patients were less clear than in mice, possibly partly because of HLA diversity in the patient population. Higher clonality and more expanded CD8+ clones were observed in lesional scalp than in normal scalp, particularly in alopecia totalis/universalis, a finding suggestive of antigenic drive. Unlike mouse skin, where gammadelta T cells dominate, normal human skin contains resident alphabeta T cells that get sequenced too, which complicates analysis of the scalp TCR repertoire.

The time point label, as the study defines it: baseline before oral tofacitinib. Lesional scalp punch biopsies and peripheral blood were collected from alopecia areata patients. After PBMCs were isolated by density centrifugation and stained for CD3, CD4 and CD8, a FACSAria was used to sort CD4+ and CD8+ T cells. The protocol used for the library was the immunoSEQ multiplex PCR assay. RNA was extracted from all samples and reverse transcribed into cDNA as template for TCR sequencing. First-strand cDNA was synthesized using SuperScript III with a 2:1 mix of oligo-dT and random hexamers. Amplification bias was assessed with a synthetic immune receptor repertoire, and residual bias was removed computationally. The original pipeline was this. Raw reads were preprocessed to remove errors, and CDR3 was defined by IMGT conventions from the conserved cysteine to phenylalanine. To get clonality, Shannon entropy was normalized by log2 of the number of productive unique TCRs and the result was subtracted from 1. Scalp TCRbeta sequences were cross-referenced with sorted blood CD4 and CD8 repertoires so that the CD4 or CD8 identity of scalp clones could be inferred. This is the immuneACCESS table as TCRdb keeps it, with only in-frame sequences that have V and J called. A part of the clones is gone; compared with another copy, unresolved V genes explain less than half, and the rest is unexplained. For V, J and clone size, that table is used; D and trimming come from the DNA. The sample table holds some 120,000 clones, of which roughly 58% were seen once. The ten largest clones take up roughly 4.5% of the sample.

Comments on this clone: The target of this receptor is not known. Within one base of it there is no much larger clone, and no base qualities were kept.

This receptor was identified in a human donor with alopecia areata. The source material was CD4+ T cells sorted from blood, sampled at week 0.

The nucleotide sequence reads TGCAGCGCGGCCGGGGGCGAGTCTTGGACCGGGGAGCTGTTTTTT. Translated, this is CSAAGGESWTGELFF. The rearrangement combines TRBV29-1 with TRBJ2-2; the D call is tentative, TRBD1 or TRBD2, as each matches 6 bases. From its cysteine to its phenylalanine, the CDR3 spans 15 amino acids. Just CDR3 DNA is preserved here, 45 bases in frame from base 1. Relative to germline, V is 7 bases shorter and J is 5 bases shorter, with 20 bases between their ends. Reading the germline V gene gives CDR1 SQVTM and CDR2 ANQGSEA.